Here is one T cell receptor (beta chain) with its context. Before being deemed recovered, Cohort 3 donors had two negative PCRs, clearance, or symptom resolution. Unmatched junction bases numbered 12, after V lost 0 bases and J lost 0 bases. Germline CDR1 is WNHNN and CDR2 is SYGVQD (reference sequence). CDR3 length: 19 amino acids. The sample belongs to a study of blood T cell repertoires in COVID-19. Study-level information: Spain, Italy and the United States supplied samples that represented acute and convalescent COVID-19. The analysed material was cDNA or gDNA that came from T cells, B-cell-depleted T cells, or PBMCs.

This table comes from immunoSEQ multiplex PCR, and its TCRdb copy is limited to in-frame clones, with some not included. This table has 490,000 or so clones, approximately 90% appearing once. This TCR came from a woman aged 40 to 49 who had recovered from COVID-19. Sequenced material: PBMCs or T cells enriched from blood (not recorded which). The chain joins TRBV10-1 to TRBJ2-7, with 9 bases lining up with TRBD2. The CDR3: CASSESAGGAGAHSYEQYF. The CDR3 nucleotides read TGCGCCAGCAGTGAGTCTGCGGGGGGGGCGGGAGCCCACTCCTACGAGCAGTACTTC.